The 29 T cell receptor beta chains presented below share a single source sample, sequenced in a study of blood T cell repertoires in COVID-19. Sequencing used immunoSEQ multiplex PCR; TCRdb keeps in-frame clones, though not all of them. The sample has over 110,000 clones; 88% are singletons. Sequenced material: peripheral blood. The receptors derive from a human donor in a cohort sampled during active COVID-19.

This chain's CDR3 is CASSHAGMGTEAFF. DNA of the CDR3: TGCGCCAGCAGCCATGCAGGGATGGGCACTGAAGCTTTCTTT. This sequence joins TRBV4-3 and TRBJ1-1, with D possibly matching TRBD1 (5 bases). V was shortened by 3 bases and J by 4 bases, with 12 bases between the two germline ends. Germline V lookup: CDR1 LGHNA, CDR2 YSLEER. The CDR3 is made up of 14 amino acids.

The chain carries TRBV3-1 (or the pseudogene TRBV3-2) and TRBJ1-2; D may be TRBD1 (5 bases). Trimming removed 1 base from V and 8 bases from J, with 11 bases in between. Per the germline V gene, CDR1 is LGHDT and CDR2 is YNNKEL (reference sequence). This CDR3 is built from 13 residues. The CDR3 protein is CASSQVREGGYTF. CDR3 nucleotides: TGTGCCAGCAGCCAAGTCAGGGAAGGGGGCTACACCTTC.

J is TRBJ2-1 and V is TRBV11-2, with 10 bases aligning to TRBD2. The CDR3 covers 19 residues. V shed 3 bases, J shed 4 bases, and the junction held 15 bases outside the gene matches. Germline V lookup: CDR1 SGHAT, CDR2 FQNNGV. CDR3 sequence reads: CASSFRPAGGRLRYNEQFF. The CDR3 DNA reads TGTGCCAGCAGCTTTCGGCCAGCGGGGGGGCGATTAAGGTACAATGAGCAGTTCTTC.

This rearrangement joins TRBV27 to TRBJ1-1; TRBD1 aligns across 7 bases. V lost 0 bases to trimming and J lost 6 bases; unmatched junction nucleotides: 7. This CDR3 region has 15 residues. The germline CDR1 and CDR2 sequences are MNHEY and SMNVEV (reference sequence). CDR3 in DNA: TGTGCCAGCAGTTTATCCCCGACAGGGACTGCTGAAGCTTTCTTT. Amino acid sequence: CASSLSPTGTAEAFF.

The CDR3 is CASSVEPSTGGEQYF. The CDR3 DNA is TGTGCCAGCAGCGTCGAACCTTCCACAGGCGGCGAGCAGTACTTC. V is TRBV9 and J is TRBJ2-7; TRBD1 is a possible D gene (5 bases). The length of the CDR3 is 15 residues. The germline V and J ends were trimmed by 2 bases and 6 bases, with 18 bases remaining between them. Germline loops: CDR1 SGDLS, CDR2 YYNGEE.

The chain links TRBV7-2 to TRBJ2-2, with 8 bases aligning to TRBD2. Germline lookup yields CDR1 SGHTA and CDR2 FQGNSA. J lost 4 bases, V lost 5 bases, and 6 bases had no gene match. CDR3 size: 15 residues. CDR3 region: CASSAAGGGTGELFF. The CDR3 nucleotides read TGTGCCAGCAGCGCCGCGGGGGGTGGCACCGGGGAGCTGTTTTTT.

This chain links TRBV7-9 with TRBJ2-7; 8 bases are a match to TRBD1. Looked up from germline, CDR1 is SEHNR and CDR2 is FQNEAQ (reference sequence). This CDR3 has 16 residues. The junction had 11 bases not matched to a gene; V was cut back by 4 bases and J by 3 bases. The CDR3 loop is CASSSRTGSLLYEQYF. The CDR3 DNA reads TGTGCCAGCAGCTCTAGGACAGGGTCTCTCCTCTACGAGCAGTACTTC.

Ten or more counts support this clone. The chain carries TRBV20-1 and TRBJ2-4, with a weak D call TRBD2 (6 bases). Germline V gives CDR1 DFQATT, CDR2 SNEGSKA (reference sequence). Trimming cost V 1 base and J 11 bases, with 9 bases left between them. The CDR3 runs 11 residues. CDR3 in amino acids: CSARVGGVQYF. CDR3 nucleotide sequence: TGCAGTGCTAGAGTCGGGGGTGTTCAGTACTTC.

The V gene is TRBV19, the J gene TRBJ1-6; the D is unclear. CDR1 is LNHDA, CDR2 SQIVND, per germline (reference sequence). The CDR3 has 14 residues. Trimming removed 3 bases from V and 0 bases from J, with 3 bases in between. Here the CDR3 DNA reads TGTGCCAGTAGTATCAGCTCCTATAATTCACCCCTCCACTTT. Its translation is CASSISSYNSPLHF.

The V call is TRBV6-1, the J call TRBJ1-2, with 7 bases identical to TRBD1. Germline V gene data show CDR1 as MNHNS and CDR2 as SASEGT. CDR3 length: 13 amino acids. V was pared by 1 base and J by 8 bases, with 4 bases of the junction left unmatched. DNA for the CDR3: TGTGCCAGCAGTGAAGACAGGGGTCCCGGCTACACCTTC. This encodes CASSEDRGPGYTF.

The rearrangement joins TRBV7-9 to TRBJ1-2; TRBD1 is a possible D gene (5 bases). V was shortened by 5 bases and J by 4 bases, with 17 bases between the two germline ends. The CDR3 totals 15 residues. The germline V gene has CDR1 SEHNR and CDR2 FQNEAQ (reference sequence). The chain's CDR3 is CASSPHRGAAYGYTF. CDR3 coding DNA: TGTGCCAGCAGCCCCCACCGTGGGGCAGCCTATGGCTACACCTTC.

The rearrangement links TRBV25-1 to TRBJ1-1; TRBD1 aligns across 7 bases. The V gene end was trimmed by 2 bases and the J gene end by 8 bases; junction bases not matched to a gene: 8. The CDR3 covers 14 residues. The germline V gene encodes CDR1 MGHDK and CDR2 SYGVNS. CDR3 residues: CASSEQGGFSEAFF. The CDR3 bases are TGTGCCAGCAGTGAACAGGGGGGCTTCTCCGAAGCTTTCTTT.

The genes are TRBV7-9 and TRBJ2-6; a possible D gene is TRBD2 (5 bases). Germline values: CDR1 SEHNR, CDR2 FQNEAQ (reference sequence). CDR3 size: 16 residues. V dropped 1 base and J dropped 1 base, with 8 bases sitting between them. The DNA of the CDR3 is TGTGCCAGCAGCTTAGGAGGGCCGTCTGGGGCCAACGTCCTGACTTTC. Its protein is CASSLGGPSGANVLTF.

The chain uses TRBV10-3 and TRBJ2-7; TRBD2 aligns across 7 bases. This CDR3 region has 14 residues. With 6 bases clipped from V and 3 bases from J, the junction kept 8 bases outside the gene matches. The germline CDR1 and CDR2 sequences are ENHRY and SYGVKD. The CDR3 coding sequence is TGTGCCATCAGCTCTACCCGGGACTACTACGAGCAGTACTTC. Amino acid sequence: CAISSTRDYYEQYF.

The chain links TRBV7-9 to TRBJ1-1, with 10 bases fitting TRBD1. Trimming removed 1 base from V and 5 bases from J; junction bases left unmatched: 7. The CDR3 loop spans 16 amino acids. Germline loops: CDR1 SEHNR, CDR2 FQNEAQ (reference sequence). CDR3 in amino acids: CASSLVPGQGFTEAFF. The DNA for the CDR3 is TGTGCCAGCAGCTTAGTGCCGGGACAGGGGTTTACTGAAGCTTTCTTT.

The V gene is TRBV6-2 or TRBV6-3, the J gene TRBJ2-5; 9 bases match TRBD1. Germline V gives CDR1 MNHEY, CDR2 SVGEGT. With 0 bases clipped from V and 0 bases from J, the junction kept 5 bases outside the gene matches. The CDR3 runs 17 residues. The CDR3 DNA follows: TGTGCCAGCAGTTACTCAACCGGGACAGGGTACCAAGAGACCCAGTACTTC. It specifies CASSYSTGTGYQETQYF.

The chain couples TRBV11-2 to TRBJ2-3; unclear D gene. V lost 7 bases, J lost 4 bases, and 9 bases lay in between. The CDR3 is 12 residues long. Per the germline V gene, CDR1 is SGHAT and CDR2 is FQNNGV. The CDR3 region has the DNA TGTGCCAGCACCGACTTTTCAGATACGCAGTATTTT. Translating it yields CASTDFSDTQYF.

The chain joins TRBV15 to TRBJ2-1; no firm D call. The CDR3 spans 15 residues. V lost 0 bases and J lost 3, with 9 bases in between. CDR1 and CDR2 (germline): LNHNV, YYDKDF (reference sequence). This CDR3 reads CATSRDVSFYNEQFF. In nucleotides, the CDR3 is TGTGCCACCAGCAGAGATGTGAGTTTCTACAATGAGCAGTTCTTC.

In nucleotides, the CDR3 is TGTGCCAGCAGTGGAGGAGGGACAGGCCCGCAAAAACTGTTTTTT. This codes for CASSGGGTGPQKLFF. This chain joins TRBV2 and TRBJ1-4; 8 bases are shared with TRBD1. CDR1 and CDR2 from the germline V gene are SNHLY and FYNNEI. CDR3 length equals 15 residues. The V gene end was trimmed by 4 bases and the J gene end by 9 bases; junction bases not matched to a gene: 10.

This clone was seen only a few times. The CDR3 loop is CASLVVGPNSPLHF. DNA of the CDR3: TGTGCCAGCTTAGTAGTTGGGCCCAATTCACCCCTCCACTTT. This chain uses TRBV5-8 with TRBJ1-6; D call uncertain. The CDR3 runs to 14 residues. Trimming removed 7 bases at V and 7 bases at J, with 15 bases between. Germline loops: CDR1 SGHTS, CDR2 YDEGEE.

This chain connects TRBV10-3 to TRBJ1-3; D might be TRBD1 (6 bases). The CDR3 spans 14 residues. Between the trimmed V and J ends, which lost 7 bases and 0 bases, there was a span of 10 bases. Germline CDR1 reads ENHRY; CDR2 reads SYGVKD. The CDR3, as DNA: TGTGCCATCAACGGACAGTCCTCTGGAAACACCATATATTTT. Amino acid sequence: CAINGQSSGNTIYF.

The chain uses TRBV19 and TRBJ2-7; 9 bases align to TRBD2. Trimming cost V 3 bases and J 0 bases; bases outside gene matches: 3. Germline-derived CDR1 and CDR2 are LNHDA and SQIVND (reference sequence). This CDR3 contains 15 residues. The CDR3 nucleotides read TGTGCCAGTAGTATGGGTAGCGGGGGCTCCTACGAGCAGTACTTC. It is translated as CASSMGSGGSYEQYF.

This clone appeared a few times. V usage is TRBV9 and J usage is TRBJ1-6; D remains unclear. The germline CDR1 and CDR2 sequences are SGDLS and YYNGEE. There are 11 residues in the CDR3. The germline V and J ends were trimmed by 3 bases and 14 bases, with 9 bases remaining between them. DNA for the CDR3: TGTGCCAGCAGCGACGCTAGCGCCCTCCACTTT. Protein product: CASSDASALHF.

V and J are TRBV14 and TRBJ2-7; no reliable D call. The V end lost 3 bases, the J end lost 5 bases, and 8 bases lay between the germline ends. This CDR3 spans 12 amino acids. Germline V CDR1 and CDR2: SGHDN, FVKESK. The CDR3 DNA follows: TGTGCCAGCAGCCAGATTGGCAACGAGCAGTACTTC. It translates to CASSQIGNEQYF.

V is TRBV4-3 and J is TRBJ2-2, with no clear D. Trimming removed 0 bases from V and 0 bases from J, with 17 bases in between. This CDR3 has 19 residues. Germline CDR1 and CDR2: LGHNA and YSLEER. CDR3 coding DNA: TGCGCCAGCAGCCAAGATATCGGAGTTTTCCTCACGAACACCGGGGAGCTGTTTTTT. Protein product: CASSQDIGVFLTNTGELFF.

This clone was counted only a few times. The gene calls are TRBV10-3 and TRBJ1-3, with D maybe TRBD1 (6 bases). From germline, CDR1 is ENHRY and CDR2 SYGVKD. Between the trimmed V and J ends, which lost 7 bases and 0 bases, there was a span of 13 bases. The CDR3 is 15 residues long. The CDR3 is CAIITDRSSGNTIYF. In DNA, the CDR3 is TGTGCCATCATCACGGACAGAAGCTCTGGAAACACCATATATTTT.

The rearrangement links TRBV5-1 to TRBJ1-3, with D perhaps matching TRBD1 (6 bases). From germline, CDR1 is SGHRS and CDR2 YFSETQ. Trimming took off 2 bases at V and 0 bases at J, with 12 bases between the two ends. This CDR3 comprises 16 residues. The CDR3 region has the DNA TGCGCCAGCAGCTTCCAAGGACAGAGCTCTGGAAACACCATATATTTT. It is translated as CASSFQGQSSGNTIYF.

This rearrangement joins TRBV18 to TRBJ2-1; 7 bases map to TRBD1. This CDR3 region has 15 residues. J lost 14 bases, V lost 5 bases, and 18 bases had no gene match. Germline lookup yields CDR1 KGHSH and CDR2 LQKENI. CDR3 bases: TGTGCCAGCTCAGATAAGACAGGGTCTACCCCCCCCGAGTTCTTC. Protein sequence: CASSDKTGSTPPEFF. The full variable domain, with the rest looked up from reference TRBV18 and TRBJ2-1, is NAGVMQNPRHLVRRRGQEARLRCSPMKGHSHVYWYRQLPEEGLKFMVYLQKENIIDESGMPKERFSAEFPKEGPSILRIQQVVRGDSAAYFCASSDKTGSTPPEFFGPGTRLTVL.

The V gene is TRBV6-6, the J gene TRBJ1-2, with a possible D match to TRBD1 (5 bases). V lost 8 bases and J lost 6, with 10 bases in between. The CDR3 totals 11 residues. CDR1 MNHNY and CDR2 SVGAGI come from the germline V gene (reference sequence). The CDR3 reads CASGRGHGYTF. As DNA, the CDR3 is TGTGCCAGCGGGAGGGGACATGGCTACACCTTC.